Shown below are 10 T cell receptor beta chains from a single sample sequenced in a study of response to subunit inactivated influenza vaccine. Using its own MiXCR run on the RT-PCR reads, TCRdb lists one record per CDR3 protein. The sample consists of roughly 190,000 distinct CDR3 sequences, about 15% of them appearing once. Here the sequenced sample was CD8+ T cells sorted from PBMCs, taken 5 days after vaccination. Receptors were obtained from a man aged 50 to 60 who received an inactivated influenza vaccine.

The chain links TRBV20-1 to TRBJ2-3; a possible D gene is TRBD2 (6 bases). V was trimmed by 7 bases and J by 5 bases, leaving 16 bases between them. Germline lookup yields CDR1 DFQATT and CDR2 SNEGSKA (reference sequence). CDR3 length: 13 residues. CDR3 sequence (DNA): TGCAGTGGTCCGGGGGAGTCCGTAGATACGCAGTATTTT. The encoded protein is CSGPGESVDTQYF.

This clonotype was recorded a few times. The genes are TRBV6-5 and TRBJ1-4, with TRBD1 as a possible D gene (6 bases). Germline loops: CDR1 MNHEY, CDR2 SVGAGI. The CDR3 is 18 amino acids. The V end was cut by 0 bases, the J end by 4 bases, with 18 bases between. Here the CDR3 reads CASSYSPGAGRNNEKLFF. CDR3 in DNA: TGTGCCAGCAGTTACTCTCCAGGGGCCGGGAGGAATAATGAAAAACTGTTTTTT.

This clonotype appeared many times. CDR3 sequence (DNA): TGCGCCAGCAGCCAAGATATAGCGGGAGCGGTTGTGCAGTTCTTC. Protein sequence: CASSQDIAGAVVQFF. J is TRBJ2-1 and V is TRBV4-3, with 9 bases matching TRBD2. The J segment lost 12 bases and the V segment lost 0 bases, leaving 9 bases of the junction unmatched. Per the germline V gene, CDR1 is LGHNA and CDR2 is YSLEER. The CDR3 is 15 amino acids.

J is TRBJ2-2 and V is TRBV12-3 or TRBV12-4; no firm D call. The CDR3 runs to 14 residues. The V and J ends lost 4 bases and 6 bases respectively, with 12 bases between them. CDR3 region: CASSSRLKAGELFF. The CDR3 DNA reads TGTGCCAGCAGTTCCAGGCTGAAGGCCGGGGAGCTGTTTTTT.

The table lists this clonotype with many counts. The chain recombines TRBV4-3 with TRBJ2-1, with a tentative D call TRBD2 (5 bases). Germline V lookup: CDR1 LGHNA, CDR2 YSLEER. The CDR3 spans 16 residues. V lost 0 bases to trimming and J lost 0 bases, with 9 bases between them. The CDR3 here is CASSQDEGSSYNEQFF. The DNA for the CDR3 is TGCGCCAGCAGCCAAGATGAGGGAAGCTCCTACAATGAGCAGTTCTTC.

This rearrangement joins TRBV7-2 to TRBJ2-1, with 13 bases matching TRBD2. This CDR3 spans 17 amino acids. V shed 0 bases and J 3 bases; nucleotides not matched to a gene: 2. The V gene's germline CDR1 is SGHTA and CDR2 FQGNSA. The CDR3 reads CASSLALAGGFYNEQFF. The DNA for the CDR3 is TGTGCCAGCAGCTTAGCACTAGCGGGGGGGTTCTACAATGAGCAGTTCTTC.

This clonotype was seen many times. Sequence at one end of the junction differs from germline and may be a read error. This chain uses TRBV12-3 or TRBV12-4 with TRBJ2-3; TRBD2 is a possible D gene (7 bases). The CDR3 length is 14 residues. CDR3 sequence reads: CASSLAGGPDTQYF. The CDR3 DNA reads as TGTGCCAGCAGCTTAGCCGGGGGGCCGGATACGCAGTATTTT.

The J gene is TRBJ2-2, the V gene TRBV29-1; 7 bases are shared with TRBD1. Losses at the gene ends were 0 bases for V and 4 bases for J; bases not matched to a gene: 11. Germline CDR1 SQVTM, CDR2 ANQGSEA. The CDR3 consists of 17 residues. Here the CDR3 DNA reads TGCAGCGTTGAAGATCCCCATAGGGGGCGCAGCACCGGGGAGCTGTTTTTT. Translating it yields CSVEDPHRGRSTGELFF.

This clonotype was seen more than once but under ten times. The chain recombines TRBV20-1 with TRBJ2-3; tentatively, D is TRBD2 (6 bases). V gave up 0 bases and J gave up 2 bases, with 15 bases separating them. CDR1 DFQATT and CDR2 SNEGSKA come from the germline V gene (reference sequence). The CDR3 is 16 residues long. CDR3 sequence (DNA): TGCAGTGCTAGAGAATTCTGGTGGGACTCCACAGATACGCAGTATTTT. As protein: CSAREFWWDSTDTQYF.

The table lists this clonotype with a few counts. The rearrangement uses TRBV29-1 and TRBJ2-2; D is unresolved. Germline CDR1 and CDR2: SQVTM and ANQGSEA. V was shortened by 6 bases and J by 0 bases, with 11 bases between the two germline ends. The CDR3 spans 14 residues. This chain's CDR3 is CSVLGAANTGELFF. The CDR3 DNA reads TGCAGCGTACTGGGCGCCGCGAACACCGGGGAGCTGTTTTTT.